The 28 T cell receptor beta chains presented below share a single source sample, sequenced in a study of prognosis after radiotherapy for stage I lung cancer. From genomic DNA, two-round multiplex PCR was used to amplify TCR beta CDR3. The authors ran first-round PCR with primers specific to each TRBV and TRBJ gene. Each CDR3 protein gets one entry after TCRdb re-called the multiplex PCR reads with MiXCR. The data show about 51,000 distinct CDR3 sequences, with about 32% seen just once and about 8.3% held by the top ten. The source was PBMCs, collected before or after stereotactic body radiation therapy (not recorded which). The origin of the receptors is a donor of 50 years or more with non-small cell lung cancer.

This chain uses TRBV11-2 with TRBJ2-7; no clear D gene. V lost 8 bases and J 6 bases, leaving 11 bases between the germline ends. The germline V gene has CDR1 SGHAT and CDR2 FQNNGV. The CDR3 runs 11 residues. The CDR3 DNA sequence: TGTGCCAGCGCGAAACATGTCGAGCAGTACTTC. Translating it yields CASAKHVEQYF. Full variable domain (missing parts from reference TRBV11-2 and TRBJ2-7): EAGVAQSPRYKIIEKRQSVAFWCNPISGHATLYWYQQILGQGPKLLIQFQNNGVVDDSQLPKDRFSAERLKGVDSTLKIQPAKLEDSAVYLCASAKHVEQYFGPGTRLTVT.

This clonotype appeared many times. The rearrangement joins TRBV7-9 to TRBJ2-1; D is unresolved. Trimming removed 5 bases at V and 5 bases at J, with 13 bases between. CDR1 is SEHNR, CDR2 FQNEAQ, per germline (reference sequence). The CDR3 loop spans 14 amino acids. The CDR3 region has the DNA TGTGCCAGCAGCGCAGGATCCTCTCACAATGAGCAGTTCTTC. This translates into CASSAGSSHNEQFF.

About this clonotype itself: A read error may explain this, as a much larger clone is one base away. This chain uses TRBV9 with TRBJ1-1; D not certain. Germline V gives CDR1 SGDLS, CDR2 YYNGEE. The length of the CDR3 is 13 residues. Trimming took off 5 bases at V and 7 bases at J, with 15 bases between the two ends. The CDR3 spells CASSVTVASEAFF. CDR3 sequence (DNA): TGTGCCAGCAGTGTGACGGTGGCGAGTGAAGCTTTCTTT. Full variable domain (remainder filled in from reference TRBV9 and TRBJ1-1): DSGVTQTPKHLITATGQRVTLRCSPRSGDLSVYWYQQSLDQGLQFLIQYYNGEERAKGNILERFSAQQFPDLHSELNLSSLELGDSALYFCASSVTVASEAFFGQGTRLTVV.

The CDR3 nucleotides read TGTGCCAGCTCCCCCGGGAGCTCCTACAATGAGCAGTTCTTC. Translated: CASSPGSSYNEQFF. The genes are TRBV18 and TRBJ2-1, with D maybe TRBD2 (6 bases). V lost 6 bases and J lost 0, with 9 bases in between. CDR3 size: 14 residues. Germline assignment: CDR1 KGHSH and CDR2 LQKENI.

This clonotype was counted many times. The chain employs TRBV28 and TRBJ2-2, with 7 positions matching TRBD1. CDR1 and CDR2 from the germline V gene are MDHEN and SYDVKM. The V gene end was trimmed by 3 bases and the J gene end by 2 bases; junction bases not matched to a gene: 12. The CDR3 runs to 18 residues. CDR3 nucleotides: TGTGCCAGCAGTTTCCCCGACTCCGGGACAGATAACACCGGGGAGCTGTTTTTT. Residues: CASSFPDSGTDNTGELFF.

This clonotype was detected only once. This chain links TRBV10-3 with TRBJ1-1, with D unresolved. V was shortened by 5 bases and J by 0 bases, with 7 bases between the two germline ends. Germline V CDR1 and CDR2: ENHRY, SYGVKD. CDR3 size: 13 residues. CDR3 coding DNA: TGTGCCATCAGTTCACAGTTGAACACTGAAGCTTTCTTT. It codes for CAISSQLNTEAFF.

The table lists this clonotype with many counts. The V gene is TRBV24-1, the J gene TRBJ2-7, with unresolved D. Deletions cut 1 base from V and 1 base from J, with 13 bases between. Germline V gives CDR1 KGHDR, CDR2 SFDVKD. The CDR3 length is 16 residues. Here the CDR3 DNA reads TGTGCCACCAGTGATTTCGGTAGTGGTCATTCCTACGAGCAGTACTTC. It codes for CATSDFGSGHSYEQYF.

This clonotype has at least ten counts. The CDR3 here is CASSPGVLNTEAFF. In DNA form, the CDR3 reads TGTGCCAGCAGCCCGGGGGTACTGAACACTGAAGCTTTCTTT. The V call is TRBV7-9, the J call TRBJ1-1, with D perhaps matching TRBD1 (5 bases). Germline V CDR1 and CDR2: SEHNR, FQNEAQ (reference sequence). V gave up 5 bases and J gave up 0 bases, with 10 bases separating them. CDR3 length equals 14 residues.

This clonotype showed up just once. At one end the junction does not follow the germline gene, possibly because of a read error. J is TRBJ2-2 and V is TRBV11-2; tentatively, D is TRBD1 or TRBD2 (5 bases each). The CDR3 has 14 amino acids. Germline CDR1 is SGHAT and CDR2 is FQNNGV. CDR3 residues: CPSSLARGTGDLFF. In nucleotides, the CDR3 is TGTCCCAGCAGCTTAGCAAGGGGCACCGGGGATCTGTTTTTT.

This clonotype was observed many times. V usage is TRBV6-1 and J usage is TRBJ1-6; 10 bases are a match to TRBD1. The CDR3 length is 17 residues. After removal of 7 bases from V and 0 bases from J, the junction contained 6 bases not matched to a gene. Germline CDR1 and CDR2: MNHNS and SASEGT. CDR3 bases: TGTGCCAGCACCAGACAGGGGGCGACCTCCTATAATTCACCCCTCCACTTT. Protein sequence: CASTRQGATSYNSPLHF.

This clonotype was recorded only once. A read error may explain this, as a much larger clone is one base away. V gene TRBV2 combines with J gene TRBJ1-1, with D possibly matching TRBD1 (5 bases). The CDR3 contains 14 residues. The germline V gene encodes CDR1 SNHLY and CDR2 FYNNEI. The CDR3 nucleotides read TGTACCAGCAGCCCGGGACTCAGGAACACTGAAGCTTTCTTT. This sequence encodes CTSSPGLRNTEAFF.

Points on this clonotype: A much larger clonotype is one base distant, so this may be a read error. This chain joins TRBV6-1 and TRBJ1-4; D not resolved. CDR1 is MNHNS and CDR2 is SASEGT in the germline V gene. V lost 6 bases, J lost 7 bases, and 18 bases lay in between. CDR3 size: 15 residues. The CDR3 DNA sequence: TGTGCCAGCAGAGAGGCCCCTCCGGGTCCTGAAAAACTGTTTTTT. Translation: CASREAPPGPEKLFF.

Regarding this clonotype: Mismatch with germline at one junction end may stem from a read error. The genes are TRBV15 and TRBJ2-5; D gene uncertain. Per germline, CDR1 LNHNV and CDR2 YYDKDF (reference sequence). This CDR3 has 13 residues. CDR3 nucleotides: TGTCCCACCAGCAGAGATAATAAGGGGACCCAGTACTTC. Encoded protein: CPTSRDNKGTQYF.

In its sample, this clonotype was seen many times. The genes are TRBV3-1 and TRBJ1-1; no firm D call. Trimming pared 3 bases from V and 11 bases from J, leaving 13 bases between. CDR3 length equals 12 residues. Per germline, CDR1 LGHDT and CDR2 YNNKEL (reference sequence). CDR3 nucleotides: TGTGCCAGCAGCCAGGCCGCCTCCGACGCTTTCTTT. It encodes CASSQAASDAFF.

Worth noting for this clonotype: A much bigger clone sits one base away, suggesting this may be a read error. The rearrangement uses TRBV6-1 and TRBJ2-5, with TRBD2 as a possible D gene (6 bases). Germline loops: CDR1 MNHNS, CDR2 SASEGT. With 7 bases removed from V and 5 bases from J, the gap between germline ends came to 14 bases. This CDR3 contains 13 residues. In nucleotides, the CDR3 is TGTGCCAGCATGTTGGCGGGATATGAGACCCAGTACTTC. It specifies CASMLAGYETQYF.

The table lists this clonotype with many counts. V gene TRBV5-4 combines with J gene TRBJ2-1, with 10 nucleotides matching TRBD1. Germline values: CDR1 SGHNT, CDR2 YYREEE (reference sequence). Unmatched junction bases numbered 4, after V lost 0 bases and J lost 4 bases. The CDR3 runs to 16 residues. The chain's CDR3 is CASSLDRDRGYNEQFF. In DNA, the CDR3 is TGTGCCAGCAGCTTGGACCGGGACAGGGGTTACAATGAGCAGTTCTTC.

This clonotype appeared many times. The rearrangement uses TRBV7-2 and TRBJ2-3; the match to TRBD2 covers 7 bases. The CDR3 length is 15 residues. The V gene's germline CDR1 is SGHTA and CDR2 FQGNSA. Unmatched junction bases numbered 8, after V lost 5 bases and J lost 3 bases. CDR3 in amino acids: CASSHRLALTDTQYF. The CDR3, as DNA: TGTGCCAGCAGCCACAGACTAGCTTTGACAGATACGCAGTATTTT.

As for this clonotype: This may be a read error, as it is one base from a much larger clone. The rearrangement uses TRBV6-1 and TRBJ2-7; D is ambiguous. Trimming cost V 7 bases and J 1 base, with 8 bases left between them. The CDR3 is made up of 12 amino acids. The V gene's germline CDR1 is MNHNS and CDR2 SASEGT. The CDR3 sequence is CASTSVSYEQYF. CDR3 DNA: TGTGCCAGCACTTCAGTGTCCTACGAGCAGTACTTC.

This clonotype has ten or more counts. V usage is TRBV5-1 and J usage is TRBJ1-4; tentatively, D is TRBD1 (5 bases). The CDR3 length is 15 residues. CDR1 and CDR2 from the germline V gene are SGHRS and YFSETQ. Between the trimmed V and J ends, which lost 1 base and 5 bases, there was a span of 12 bases. The CDR3 nucleotides read TGCGCCAGCAGCTTGAGTCGGGGCCAGAATGAAAAACTGTTTTTT. Its protein product is CASSLSRGQNEKLFF.

The rearrangement links TRBV28 to TRBJ1-2; D unresolved. Germline CDR1 is MDHEN and CDR2 is SYDVKM. There are 12 residues in the CDR3. Trimming removed 5 bases at V and 6 bases at J, with 10 bases between. In DNA form, the CDR3 reads TGTGCCAGCAGTGATGGGGTAAATGGCTACACCTTC. Encoded protein: CASSDGVNGYTF.

This clonotype was seen at least ten times. The V call is TRBV11-3, the J call TRBJ2-5, with a possible D match to TRBD2 (5 bases). Germline CDR1 SGHNT, CDR2 YENEEA. The V gene lost 2 bases and the J gene lost 5 bases, with 6 bases spanning the gap. The CDR3 contains 12 residues. The CDR3 coding sequence is TGTGCCAGCAGCTTAAGCGGCGAGACCCAGTACTTC. This sequence encodes CASSLSGETQYF.

Notes on this clonotype: One end of the junction is discordant with germline, which a read error may explain. The chain joins TRBV11-2 to TRBJ2-6, with D tentatively TRBD1 (5 bases). CDR1 is SGHAT and CDR2 is FQNNGV in the germline V gene. The CDR3 is 17 residues long. CDR3 region: CASSLAWNEAGANFLTF. CDR3 nucleotides: TGTGCCAGCAGCTTGGCGTGGAACGAGGCTGGGGCCAACTTCCTGACTTTC.

This clonotype appeared many times. A much larger clone lies one base from this, so it may be a read error. The genes are TRBV28 and TRBJ2-7; D gene unclear. Per germline, CDR1 MDHEN and CDR2 SYDVKM. The CDR3 sequence is 14 residues long. CDR3 sequence: CASRQANSAYEQCF. The CDR3 DNA reads as TGTGCCAGCAGGCAAGCGAACTCTGCCTACGAGCAGTGCTTC.

The chain recombines TRBV9 with TRBJ1-5; a weak D match, TRBD1 (5 bases). V shed 0 bases and J shed 7 bases, with 11 bases lying between them. Germline values: CDR1 SGDLS, CDR2 YYNGEE. The CDR3 consists of 14 residues. The CDR3 DNA follows: TGTGCCAGCAGCGTAGCTCTTGGGACGCAGCCCCAGCATTTT. Translation: CASSVALGTQPQHF.

This clonotype was observed once. Just one base apart from a much larger clone, this may be a read error. This sequence joins TRBV6-2 or TRBV6-3 and TRBJ2-3; 10 positions agree with TRBD2. The CDR3 loop spans 15 amino acids. Germline V lookup: CDR1 MNHEY, CDR2 SVGEGT. V gave up 10 bases and J gave up 6 bases; unmatched junction bases: 13. DNA for the CDR3: TGTGCCAACATTATCCTAGCGGGGGCGGGGGATACGCAGTATTTT. Protein product: CANIILAGAGDTQYF.

This clonotype showed up many times. This sequence joins TRBV12-3 or TRBV12-4 and TRBJ2-3; TRBD2 is a possible D gene (5 bases). The CDR3 is 13 residues long. V lost 8 bases and J 6 bases, leaving 15 bases between the germline ends. CDR3 in amino acids: CASRAGVTDTQYF. CDR3 nucleotides: TGTGCCAGCCGAGCCGGGGTCACTGATACGCAGTATTTT.

This clonotype was seen at least ten times. The chain has TRBV7-2 and TRBJ1-1; D is possibly TRBD1 (5 bases). The CDR3 is 16 residues long. V was clipped by 0 bases and J by 5 bases, with 16 bases between them. The germline gives CDR1 SGHTA, CDR2 FQGNSA. The CDR3 spells CASSLAAGKGMTEAFF. The CDR3 DNA follows: TGTGCCAGCAGCTTAGCTGCAGGGAAAGGAATGACTGAAGCTTTCTTT.

As concerns this clonotype: A read error may explain this, as a much larger clone is one base away. The gene calls are TRBV25-1 and TRBJ1-6; a possible D gene is TRBD1 (6 bases). The V gene's germline CDR1 is MGHDK and CDR2 SYGVNS. The CDR3 runs to 12 residues. The CDR3 region has the DNA TGTTCCAGCAGTCGGGACACCGCACCCCTCCACTTT. As protein: CSSSRDTAPLHF.